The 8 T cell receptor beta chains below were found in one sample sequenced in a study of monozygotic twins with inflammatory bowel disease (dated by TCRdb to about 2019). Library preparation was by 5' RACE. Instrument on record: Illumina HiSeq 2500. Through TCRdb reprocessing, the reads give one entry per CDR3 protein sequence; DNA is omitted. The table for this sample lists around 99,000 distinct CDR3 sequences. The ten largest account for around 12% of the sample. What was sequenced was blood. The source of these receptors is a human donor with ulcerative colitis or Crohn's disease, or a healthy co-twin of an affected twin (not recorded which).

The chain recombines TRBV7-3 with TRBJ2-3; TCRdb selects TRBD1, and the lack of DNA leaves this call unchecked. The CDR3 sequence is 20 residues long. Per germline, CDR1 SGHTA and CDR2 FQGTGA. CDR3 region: CASSLNPPGQGKVPSDTQYF.

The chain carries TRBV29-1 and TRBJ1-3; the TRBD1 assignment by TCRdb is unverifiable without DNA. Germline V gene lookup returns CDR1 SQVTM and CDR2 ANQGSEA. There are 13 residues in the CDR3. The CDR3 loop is CSVPGAGWNTIYF.

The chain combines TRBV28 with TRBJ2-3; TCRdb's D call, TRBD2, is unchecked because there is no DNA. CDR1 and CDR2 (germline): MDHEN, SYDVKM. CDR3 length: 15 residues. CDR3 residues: CASTQTSESTDTQYF.

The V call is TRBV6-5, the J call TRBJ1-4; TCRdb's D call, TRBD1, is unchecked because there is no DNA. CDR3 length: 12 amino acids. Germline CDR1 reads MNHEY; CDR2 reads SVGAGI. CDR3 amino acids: CASSYDGGKLFF.

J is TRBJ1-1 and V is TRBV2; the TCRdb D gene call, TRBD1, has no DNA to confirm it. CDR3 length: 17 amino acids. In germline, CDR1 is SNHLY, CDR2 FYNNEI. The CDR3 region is CASSDIGGGGSSTEAFF.

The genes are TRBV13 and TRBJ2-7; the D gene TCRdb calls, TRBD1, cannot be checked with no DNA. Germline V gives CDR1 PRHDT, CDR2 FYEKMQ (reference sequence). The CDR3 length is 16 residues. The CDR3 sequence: CASSLGGGTSSYEQYF.

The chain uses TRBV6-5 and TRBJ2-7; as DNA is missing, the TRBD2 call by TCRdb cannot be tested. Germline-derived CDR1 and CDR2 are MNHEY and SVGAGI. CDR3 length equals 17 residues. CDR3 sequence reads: CASSYSVSGGRIHEQYF.

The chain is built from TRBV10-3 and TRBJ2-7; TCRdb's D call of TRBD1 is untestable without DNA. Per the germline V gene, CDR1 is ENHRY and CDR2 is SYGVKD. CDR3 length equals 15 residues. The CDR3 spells CAIRGGPSLLDEQYF.